This T cell receptor (beta chain) appears in the sequencing data of a study of T cell responses to AZD1222 COVID-19 vaccine. The table came from immunoSEQ multiplex PCR; TCRdb's copy has only in-frame clones and leaves some out. The profile shows 120,000 to 150,000 clones, 88% of them singletons. This clone appeared a single time. The antigen is unknown. Overall study findings and caveats: The donors showed a predominance of white British ancestry and of females, with possible underestimation of clonal diversity. At baseline, seropositivity was found in only 6 or 7 AZD1222 recipients. Of spike-specific TCRs, nearly half reportedly target regions left unmutated in variants. Spike-specific TCR breadth and depth rose after two AZD1222 doses.

The CDR3 covers 15 residues. Trimming left V 3 bases short and J 0 bases short, with 10 bases between. Germline V gene data show CDR1 as SGHNT and CDR2 as YYREEE (reference sequence). The V and J genes are TRBV5-4 and TRBJ2-1; weak D call: TRBD2 (6 bases). The TCR comes from an adult who received the AZD1222 COVID-19 vaccine. The sequencing here drew on peripheral blood, taken 28 days after the second AZD1222 dose. The CDR3 DNA sequence: TGTGCCAGCAGCTCGCCGACTAGCTCCTACAATGAGCAGTTCTTC. Translated, it gives CASSSPTSSYNEQFF. The complete variable domain, with remaining parts taken from reference TRBV5-4 and TRBJ2-1, reads ETGVTQSPTHLIKTRGQQVTLRCSSQSGHNTVSWYQQALGQGPQFIFQYYREEENGRGNFPPRFSGLQFPNYSSELNVNALELDDSALYLCASSSPTSSYNEQFFGPGTRLTVL.